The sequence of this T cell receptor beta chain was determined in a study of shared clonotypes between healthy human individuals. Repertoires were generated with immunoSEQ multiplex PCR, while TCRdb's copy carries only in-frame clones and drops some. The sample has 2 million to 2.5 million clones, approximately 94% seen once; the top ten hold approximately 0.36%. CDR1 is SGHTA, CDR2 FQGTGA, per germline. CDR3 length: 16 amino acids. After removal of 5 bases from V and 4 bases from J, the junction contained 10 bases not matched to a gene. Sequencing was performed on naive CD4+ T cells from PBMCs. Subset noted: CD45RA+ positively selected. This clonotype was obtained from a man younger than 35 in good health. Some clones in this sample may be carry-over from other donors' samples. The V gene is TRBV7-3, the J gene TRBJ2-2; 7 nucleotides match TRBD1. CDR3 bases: TGTGCCAGCAGCCAACAAGGGACAGTTGGCACCGGGGAGCTGTTTTTT. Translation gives CASSQQGTVGTGELFF.